This is a list of T cell receptor beta chains from one sample in a study of T cell responses to AZD1222 COVID-19 vaccine. Repertoires were generated with immunoSEQ multiplex PCR, while TCRdb's copy carries only in-frame clones and drops some. The sample yields more than 95,000 clones, more than 85% seen once. The sample was peripheral blood, taken 28 days after the second AZD1222 dose. Every receptor here comes from an adult who received the AZD1222 COVID-19 vaccine. The CDR3 runs from the conserved cysteine through the conserved F or W. The D gene is left open where the match is weak. Expanded clones get a size class; other rows say once, few or many, or leave the size out.

V	length	D	J	size	DNA	CDR3
TRBV5-1	17	TRBD1	TRBJ1-6	few	TGCGCCAGCAGCTTGACCGCCGGGACAGCCTCACTTTCACCCCTCCACTTT	CASSLTAGTASLSPLHF
TRBV28	14	.	TRBJ2-1	.	TGTGCCAGCAGTTTGTCGACTAGCTACAATGAGCAGTTCTTC	CASSLSTSYNEQFF
TRBV2	14	.	TRBJ2-1	few	TGTGCCAGCAGTGAAGCTCAGAAGAACAATGAGCAGTTCTTC	CASSEAQKNNEQFF
TRBV6-1	14	.	TRBJ1-1	.	TGTGCCAGCAGTGATCATTCCGGGGACACTGAAGCTTTCTTT	CASSDHSGDTEAFF
TRBV2	14	.	TRBJ1-1	.	TGTGCCAGCAGTGAATTGACGGTGAACACTGAAGCTTTCTTT	CASSELTVNTEAFF
TRBV10-1	15	TRBD1	TRBJ1-3	.	TGCGCCAGCAGACTGAACAGGGGGCGGGAAAACACCATATATTTT	CASRLNRGRENTIYF
TRBV5-1	15	TRBD2	TRBJ2-1	.	TGCGCCAGCAGCCTAGCGGAGAGCTCCTACAATGAGCAGTTCTTC	CASSLAESSYNEQFF
TRBV29-1	12	.	TRBJ2-7	.	TGCAGCGCAATGGACAATTCCTACGAGCAGTACTTC	CSAMDNSYEQYF
TRBV2	13	.	TRBJ1-1	few	TGTGCCAGCAGGCCAGAGAGGAACACTGAAGCTTTCTTT	CASRPERNTEAFF
TRBV6-5	14	.	TRBJ1-1	.	TGTGCCAGCAGTTACTCTGGGGGGAACACTGAAGCTTTCTTT	CASSYSGGNTEAFF
TRBV18	16	TRBD1	TRBJ2-7	.	TGTGCCAGCTCACCGATTGTGGGACAGGGTTCCTACGAGCAGTACTTC	CASSPIVGQGSYEQYF
TRBV2	13	.	TRBJ2-3	.	TGTGCCAGCAGTCGGGACTTTTTGGATACGCAGTATTTT	CASSRDFLDTQYF
TRBV9	14	TRBD2	TRBJ2-7	.	TGTGCCAGCAGCGGGACTAGCGGTCCCTACGAGCAGTACTTC	CASSGTSGPYEQYF
TRBV19	15	TRBD1	TRBJ1-2	.	TGTGCCAGTAGTAAAGGCCTCCCGACAGGGGATGGCTACACCTTC	CASSKGLPTGDGYTF
TRBV18	16	.	TRBJ2-2	.	TGTGCCAGCTCACCATTAACAGCCTCGCTTATCGGGGAGCTGTTTTTT	CASSPLTASLIGELFF
TRBV3-1/TRBV3-2	17	.	TRBJ1-5	.	TGTGCCAGCAGCCAAGGTGGTTGGGGGGCGGGCGGTCAGCCCCAGCATTTT	CASSQGGWGAGGQPQHF
TRBV5-1	17	.	TRBJ1-2	.	TGCGCCAGCAGCGCCGAGGGGCGGGAGGGCCATAACTATGGCTACACCTTC	CASSAEGREGHNYGYTF
TRBV28	14	.	TRBJ2-2	.	TGTGCCAGCAGTTTGGGATCGAACACCGGGGAGCTGTTTTTT	CASSLGSNTGELFF
TRBV6-6	16	.	TRBJ2-5	.	TGTGCCAGCAGTTACTTCCTGACAGCCGCACAAGAGACCCAGTACTTC	CASSYFLTAAQETQYF
TRBV27	14	.	TRBJ2-2	once	TGTGCCAGCACCCCCGGTCGGTGGACCGGGGAGCTGTTTTTT	CASTPGRWTGELFF
TRBV30	13	.	TRBJ1-1	.	TGTGCCTGGATAGGCAGGCCGAACACTGAAGCTTTCTTT	CAWIGRPNTEAFF
TRBV11-3	16	.	TRBJ2-7	.	TGTGCCAGCAGCTTAGACTTGGGGCCCCCCTCCTACGAGCAGTACTTC	CASSLDLGPPSYEQYF
TRBV9	16	.	TRBJ1-5	.	TGTGCCAGCAGCCCGGGTGGCCTAGGGGCCAATCAGCCCCAGCATTTT	CASSPGGLGANQPQHF
TRBV4-1	11	.	TRBJ1-1	.	TGCGCCAGCAGCCAAGATCGAACCGCTTTCTTT	CASSQDRTAFF
TRBV19	13	.	TRBJ1-2	.	TGTGCCAGTAGTACCCAGGGGTTCTATGGCTACACCTTC	CASSTQGFYGYTF
TRBV14	11	.	TRBJ2-7	.	TGTGCCAGCAGCCACAGCTACGAGCAGTACTTC	CASSHSYEQYF
TRBV25-1	16	TRBD1	TRBJ2-1	.	TGTGCCAGCAGTGAATGGGGGGACAGGGGGGACAATGAGCAGTTCTTC	CASSEWGDRGDNEQFF
TRBV27	15	.	TRBJ2-7	.	TGTGCCAGCAGTCCGGACAGAGCCCGCTCCTACGAGCAGTACTTC	CASSPDRARSYEQYF
TRBV5-1	13	.	TRBJ1-6	once	TGCGCCAGCAGCGAACAGTATAATTCACCCCTCCACTTT	CASSEQYNSPLHF
TRBV5-1	13	.	TRBJ1-2	.	TGCGCCAGCAGCGATCAGGGCGGCGTCGGCTACACCTTC	CASSDQGGVGYTF
TRBV7-9	14	TRBD1	TRBJ1-3	.	TGTGCCAGCAGCTCAACAGGGGGCCAGAACACCATATATTTT	CASSSTGGQNTIYF
TRBV28	13	.	TRBJ2-7	.	TGTGCCAGCAGTCCCCGGGGGGCGGACGAGCAGTACTTC	CASSPRGADEQYF
TRBV4-2	16	.	TRBJ2-7	.	TGTGCCAGCAGCCAAGATAAGACAGGTCCTGGGTACGAGCAGTACTTC	CASSQDKTGPGYEQYF
TRBV5-6	15	.	TRBJ2-2	.	TGTGCCAGCAGCTTCAGGGGAACGAACACCGGGGAGCTGTTTTTT	CASSFRGTNTGELFF
TRBV28	16	.	TRBJ2-4	.	TGTGCCAGCAGTCCCCAGGACAACTTAGCCAAAAACATTCAGTACTTC	CASSPQDNLAKNIQYF
TRBV19	16	.	TRBJ1-2	.	TGTGCCAGTAGTATAGGTAGCCCTCGCAGTAACTATGGCTACACCTTC	CASSIGSPRSNYGYTF
TRBV7-2	15	.	TRBJ2-7	once	TGTGCCAGCAGCTCCCGTGGGGCAGGGCTATACGAGCAGTACTTC	CASSSRGAGLYEQYF
TRBV4-1	19	TRBD1	TRBJ2-7	.	TGCGCCAGCAGCCCAGGGGTAAACAGGGGGTTTTCTCTCTCCTACGAGCAGTACTTC	CASSPGVNRGFSLSYEQYF
TRBV10-2	15	.	TRBJ1-3	.	TGCGCCAGCAGTCCCCGACGGAACTCTGGAAACACCATATATTTT	CASSPRRNSGNTIYF
TRBV5-1	14	TRBD1	TRBJ2-7	.	TGCGCCAGCAGCTTGGGTGACAGGGGCTACGAGCAGTACTTC	CASSLGDRGYEQYF
TRBV5-1	14	.	TRBJ2-2	.	TGCGCCAGCAGCTTTCAGGGAAACACCGGGGAGCTGTTTTTT	CASSFQGNTGELFF
TRBV19	15	.	TRBJ1-6	.	TGTGCCAGTAGTATAACCCCAGGGTCGAATTCACCCCTCCACTTT	CASSITPGSNSPLHF
TRBV7-2	13	.	TRBJ1-1	.	TGTGCCAGCAGCTTAGATGGAAGCACTGAAGCTTTCTTT	CASSLDGSTEAFF
TRBV20-1	14	TRBD2	TRBJ2-7	.	TGCAGTGCTAGTAGCGGGGGGGCCTCCTACGAGCAGTACTTC	CSASSGGASYEQYF
TRBV5-4	15	TRBD2	TRBJ2-7	.	TGTGCCAGCAGCGCTTCTAGCGGGTCTCACCACGAGCAGTACTTC	CASSASSGSHHEQYF
TRBV28	17	.	TRBJ2-1	.	TGTGCCAGCAGTTTATTCAACGGGATTAGCTCCTACAATGAGCAGTTCTTC	CASSLFNGISSYNEQFF
TRBV6-5	14	.	TRBJ2-1	.	TGTGCCAGCAGTTCCGGTGCGGGATACAATGAGCAGTTCTTC	CASSSGAGYNEQFF
TRBV9	19	TRBD2	TRBJ2-7	.	TGTGCCAGCAGCCTAAGGCCGGGCGCGGGAGGGGGTTTCTCCTACGAGCAGTACTTC	CASSLRPGAGGGFSYEQYF
TRBV19	15	.	TRBJ2-2	.	TGTGCCAGTAGTATTTCTCGAGTATTGACCGGGGAGCTGTTTTTT	CASSISRVLTGELFF
TRBV9	19	TRBD1	TRBJ1-2	.	TGTGCCAGCAGCCCAGATCCCCGGGACAGGGGGCTTCGTAACTATGGCTACACCTTC	CASSPDPRDRGLRNYGYTF
TRBV5-6	16	TRBD1	TRBJ2-7	.	TGTGCCAGCATCGGAACGTCCGGGACAGGGCCTTGGGAGCAGTACTTC	CASIGTSGTGPWEQYF
TRBV18	15	TRBD1	TRBJ1-6	.	TGTGCCAGCTCCCAGGGGGCCTCGGAGGATTCACCCCTCCACTTT	CASSQGASEDSPLHF
TRBV11-3	15	.	TRBJ2-1	.	TGTGCCAGCAGCTTAAATCAGGGACACTACAATGAGCAGTTCTTC	CASSLNQGHYNEQFF
TRBV7-9	15	TRBD1	TRBJ1-3	.	TGTGCCAGCAGCAACCCGGGACAGGGAGGAAACACCATATATTTT	CASSNPGQGGNTIYF
TRBV28	14	TRBD1	TRBJ2-1	.	TGTGCCAGCAGTCACCCGACAGGGCACAATGAGCAGTTCTTC	CASSHPTGHNEQFF
TRBV2	14	.	TRBJ2-7	once	TGTGCCAGCAGTGATTACCGCCAGGCGCAGGAGCAGTACTTC	CASSDYRQAQEQYF
TRBV27	15	.	TRBJ1-1	.	TGTGCCAGCCAGACCCGGGGGGGCCGGAACACTGAAGCTTTCTTT	CASQTRGGRNTEAFF
TRBV12-5	15	TRBD1	TRBJ2-2	.	TGTGCTAGTGGACTCACTAGGGGGCAGCCCGGGGAGCTGTTTTTT	CASGLTRGQPGELFF
TRBV2	14	.	TRBJ1-1	.	TGTGCCAGCAGAGGTTTAGGGGGAGGCACTGAAGCTTTCTTT	CASRGLGGGTEAFF